This T cell receptor beta chain was retrieved from a study of shared clonotypes between healthy human individuals. Generated by immunoSEQ multiplex PCR, the TCRdb table keeps only in-frame clones and is missing some. This table has some 2 million clones, around 95% appearing once. This clone has just one count. The V gene's germline CDR1 is WSHSY and CDR2 SAAADI. The CDR3 loop spans 13 amino acids. Trimming stripped 6 bases from V and 6 bases from J, with 9 bases between. The rearrangement joins TRBV10-2 to TRBJ1-6, with D perhaps TRBD1 (5 bases). This TCR was recovered from a man aged 18 to 29 in good health. The specimen sequenced was naive CD4+ T cells sorted from blood. The subset here: CD45RA+ positively selected. CDR3: CASSVTVNSPLHF. CDR3 in DNA: TGCGCCAGCAGCGTGACAGTTAATTCACCCCTCCACTTT.